The 17 T cell receptor beta chains below all came from one sample that was sequenced in a study of T cells after posttransplantation cyclophosphamide. This table comes from immunoSEQ multiplex PCR, and its TCRdb copy is limited to in-frame clones, with some not included. There are 1,200 or so clones in the sample; roughly four fifths occur only once, and 9% to 15% lies in the top ten. Sequencing input: memory CD8+ T cells sorted from blood. These TCRs come from a man aged 50 to 60 in good health, CMV-negative, and a related stem cell transplant donor.

CDR3 sequence (DNA): TGCGCCAGCAGCCAAGAATTAGTTCAAGTACTCTATGGCTACACCTTC. This encodes CASSQELVQVLYGYTF. The rearrangement joins TRBV4-1 to TRBJ1-2; the D is unclear. Trimming pared 0 bases from V and 4 bases from J, leaving 15 bases between. The CDR3 consists of 16 residues. CDR1 MGHRA and CDR2 YSYEKL come from the germline V gene.

The chain joins TRBV6-4 to TRBJ2-1; 11 bases fit TRBD2. Germline V gene data show CDR1 as MRHNA and CDR2 as SNTAGT. The CDR3 covers 16 residues. Germline trimming cut 3 bases from V and 5 bases from J; bases unmatched to any gene: 6. The CDR3 sequence is CASSEVAGGGDNEQFF. CDR3 in DNA: TGTGCCAGCAGTGAAGTAGCGGGAGGGGGAGACAATGAGCAGTTCTTC.

The chain carries TRBV5-6 and TRBJ2-3; TRBD2 matches 11 bases. J was trimmed by 1 base and V by 6 bases; bases with no gene match: 13. The CDR3 runs 18 residues. Germline lookup yields CDR1 SGHDT and CDR2 YYEEEE. CDR3 sequence reads: CASNLGLAGGSRTDTQYF. CDR3 in DNA: TGTGCCAGCAACCTGGGGCTAGCGGGGGGTTCACGCACAGATACGCAGTATTTT.

This clone occurred a few times. The chain joins TRBV6-6 to TRBJ2-3; 7 nucleotides align to TRBD2. J was trimmed by 9 bases and V by 2 bases; bases with no gene match: 11. Germline loops: CDR1 MNHNY, CDR2 SVGAGI (reference sequence). The CDR3 totals 15 residues. As DNA, the CDR3 is TGTGCCAGCAGTTACGACGGGGGAGGGAGGAACACGCAGTATTTT. Translated, it gives CASSYDGGGRNTQYF.

The DNA of the CDR3 is TGTGCCAGCAGCCAGGGGAATACCTATGGCTACACCTTC. Protein: CASSQGNTYGYTF. The chain is built from TRBV7-9 and TRBJ1-2; possibly TRBD1 for D (6 bases). This CDR3 is 13 amino acids long. The V gene lost 5 bases and the J gene lost 4 bases, with 11 bases spanning the gap. Germline assignment: CDR1 SEHNR and CDR2 FQNEAQ (reference sequence).

Here the CDR3 reads CASSVTGGSVEAFF. CDR3 nucleotides: TGTGCCAGCAGTGTAACAGGGGGCTCGGTTGAAGCTTTCTTT. The V gene is TRBV2, the J gene TRBJ1-1; 9 positions agree with TRBD1. CDR3 size: 14 residues. Losses at the gene ends were 4 bases for V and 7 bases for J; bases not matched to a gene: 7. Per germline, CDR1 SNHLY and CDR2 FYNNEI.

The chain employs TRBV6-4 and TRBJ2-2; tentatively, D is TRBD2 (6 bases). The ends were cut back, 4 bases at V and 5 bases at J, with 11 bases in the middle. Germline values: CDR1 MRHNA, CDR2 SNTAGT. The CDR3 sequence is 14 residues long. The CDR3 region is CASSAGRETGELFF. As DNA, the CDR3 is TGTGCCAGCAGTGCTGGACGGGAGACCGGGGAGCTGTTTTTT.

J is TRBJ1-2 and V is TRBV19; D unclear. The CDR3 runs to 13 residues. Germline assignment: CDR1 LNHDA and CDR2 SQIVND (reference sequence). V was clipped by 3 bases and J by 8 bases, with 13 bases between them. The CDR3 DNA follows: TGTGCCAGTAGTATCTGGTTATCCGAGGGCTACACCTTC. This sequence encodes CASSIWLSEGYTF.

The chain uses TRBV2 and TRBJ2-6; 8 bases align to TRBD2. CDR1 is SNHLY, CDR2 FYNNEI, per germline. The CDR3 extends over 18 amino acids. V lost 6 bases to trimming and J lost 4 bases; unmatched junction nucleotides: 14. In nucleotides, the CDR3 is TGTGCCAGCAGGGGGCTGGCGGGCGGGGGGTCAGGGGCCAACGTCCTGACTTTC. It is translated as CASRGLAGGGSGANVLTF.

The sample holds one count of this clone. The rearrangement uses TRBV25-1 and TRBJ1-1; no reliable D call. Germline V gene data show CDR1 as MGHDK and CDR2 as SYGVNS. The CDR3 is made up of 11 amino acids. The V gene lost 5 bases and the J gene lost 6 bases, with 7 bases spanning the gap. The CDR3 DNA reads as TGTGCCAGCAGTTACATATCTGAAGCTTTCTTT. It codes for CASSYISEAFF.

J is TRBJ1-5 and V is TRBV27; 7 nucleotides align to TRBD1. Trimming cost V 11 bases and J 4 bases; bases outside gene matches: 5. This CDR3 has 12 amino acids. Per the germline V gene, CDR1 is MNHEY and CDR2 is SMNVEV (reference sequence). DNA for the CDR3: TGTGCCGCCAAGACAGGGAATCAGCCCCAGCATTTT. It specifies CAAKTGNQPQHF.

V and J are TRBV7-9 and TRBJ1-1; D call uncertain. The V end was cut by 1 base, the J end by 1 base, with 7 bases between. The V gene's germline CDR1 is SEHNR and CDR2 FQNEAQ (reference sequence). The CDR3 runs to 14 residues. The CDR3 region has the DNA TGTGCCAGCAGCTTAGTTTCAGGGAACACTGAAGCTTTCTTT. Protein: CASSLVSGNTEAFF.

This clone was seen only a few times. This rearrangement joins TRBV5-5 to TRBJ1-5, with D possibly being TRBD1 (5 bases). V was clipped by 1 base and J by 2 bases, with 10 bases between them. This CDR3 spans 15 amino acids. Per the germline V gene, CDR1 is SGHKS and CDR2 is YYEKEE (reference sequence). This CDR3 is CASSLWGEGNQPQHF. CDR3 sequence (DNA): TGTGCCAGCAGCTTGTGGGGGGAGGGCAATCAGCCCCAGCATTTT.

This chain uses TRBV5-1 with TRBJ2-5; 8 bases are shared with TRBD2. The CDR3 covers 18 residues. The V gene end was trimmed by 5 bases and the J gene end by 1 base; junction bases not matched to a gene: 16. Per germline, CDR1 SGHRS and CDR2 YFSETQ. CDR3 in amino acids: CASRRWTDRAGGQETQYF. CDR3 in DNA: TGCGCCAGCAGGAGATGGACAGACCGGGCGGGGGGCCAAGAGACCCAGTACTTC. The whole variable domain, filled in from reference TRBV5-1 and TRBJ2-5, reads KAGVTQTPRYLIKTRGQQVTLSCSPISGHRSVSWYQQTPGQGLQFLFEYFSETQRNKGNFPGRFSGRQFSNSRSEMNVSTLELGDSALYLCASRRWTDRAGGQETQYFGPGTRLLVL.

The genes are TRBV6-4 and TRBJ2-1; 12 positions match TRBD2. The CDR3 has 17 amino acids. In germline, CDR1 is MRHNA, CDR2 SNTAGT. The V segment lost 2 bases and the J segment 5 bases; nucleotides outside the gene matches: 7. CDR3 region: CASSDEASGGDHNEQFF. CDR3 sequence (DNA): TGTGCCAGCAGTGACGAGGCTAGCGGGGGGGATCACAATGAGCAGTTCTTC.

This clone was seen only once. The chain is built from TRBV6-4 and TRBJ2-3; the D gene is possibly TRBD1 (5 bases). There are 14 residues in the CDR3. V shed 5 bases and J shed 3 bases, with 12 bases lying between them. Germline V gene sequence: CDR1 MRHNA, CDR2 SNTAGT. The CDR3 DNA is TGTGCCAGCAGTCCCCAGGGCACGACAGATACGCAGTATTTT. Translating it yields CASSPQGTTDTQYF.

A few counts support this clone. The gene calls are TRBV11-2 and TRBJ1-4; D might be TRBD1 (6 bases). The germline V gene encodes CDR1 SGHAT and CDR2 FQNNGV. The CDR3 covers 15 residues. V lost 2 bases and J lost 7, with 14 bases in between. The CDR3 is CASSLLGGAGEKLFF. The DNA of the CDR3 is TGTGCCAGCAGCTTATTAGGGGGGGCGGGTGAAAAACTGTTTTTT.